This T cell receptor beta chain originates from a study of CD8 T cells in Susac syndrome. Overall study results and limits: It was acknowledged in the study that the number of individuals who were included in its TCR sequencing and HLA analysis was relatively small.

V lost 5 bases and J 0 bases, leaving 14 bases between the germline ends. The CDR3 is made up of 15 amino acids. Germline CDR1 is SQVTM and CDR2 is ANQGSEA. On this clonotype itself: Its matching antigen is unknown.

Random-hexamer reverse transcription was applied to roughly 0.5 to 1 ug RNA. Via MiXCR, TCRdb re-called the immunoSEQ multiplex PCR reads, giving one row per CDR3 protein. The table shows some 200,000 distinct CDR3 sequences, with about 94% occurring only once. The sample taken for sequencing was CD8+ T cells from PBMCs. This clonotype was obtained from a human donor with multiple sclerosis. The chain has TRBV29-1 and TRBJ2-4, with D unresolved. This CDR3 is CSVRGSKGAKNIQYF. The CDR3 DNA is TGCAGCGTTCGAGGCTCGAAGGGAGCCAAAAACATTCAGTACTTC. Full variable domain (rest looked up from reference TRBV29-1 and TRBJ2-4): SAVISQKPSRDICQRGTSLTIQCQVDSQVTMMFWYRQQPGQSLTLIATANQGSEATYESGFVIDKFPISRPNLTFSTLTVSNMSPEDSSIYLCSVRGSKGAKNIQYFGAGTRLSVL.